This TCR beta chain was sequenced during a study of the immune and genomic landscape of osteosarcoma. Study overall: Pediatric and adult high-grade osteosarcoma patients, median diagnosis age approximately 26. Whole-study results and caveats: External normal skin and healthy peripheral blood data provided clonality references.

The CDR3 is 15 residues long. Germline CDR1 is SGHKS and CDR2 is YYEKEE (reference sequence). The V and J ends lost 4 bases and 3 bases respectively, with 16 bases between them. This table comes from immunoSEQ multiplex PCR, and its TCRdb copy is limited to in-frame clones, with some not included. This sample has roughly 6,000 clones, with around 62% found just once. The post-treatment osteosarcoma tumors were primary, local recurrence or metastasis specimens from poor-prognosis patients. This clone was observed once. What it binds is not known. The sequence was collected from a human donor with osteosarcoma. The sequenced sample was osteosarcoma tumor tissue from the lung. This chain joins TRBV5-5 and TRBJ1-2; D possibly corresponds to TRBD1 (6 bases). The CDR3 region is CASSQGQGRDYGYTF. The CDR3 bases are TGTGCCAGCAGCCAGGGGCAGGGACGAGACTATGGCTACACCTTC.